This T cell receptor (beta chain) was observed in a study of beta chain features in type 1 diabetes. Study details: The study examined 107,917,701 sorted cells across all samples.

Notes on this clone: As yet, its antigen is unknown.

Per donor, one heparinised blood draw averaged approximately 110 mL. Sorting with CD45RO/CCR7/CD25/CD127/CD95/CD27 yielded naive, central memory, regulatory and stem-like memory CD4+ cells. The whole isolated RNA underwent reverse transcription, so sequencing captured expressed TCRB transcripts. The data were produced by immunoSEQ multiplex PCR, yet TCRdb's version contains in-frame clones alone and is incomplete. Seen here are some 160,000 clones, approximately 9.9% observed once, and the top ten hold 2% to 3%. General observations from the study: All four CD4+ subsets from Type 1 diabetes patients carried moderately but significantly shorter TCRB CDR3s.

The CDR3 is 14 amino acids. Trimming removed 2 bases from V and 7 bases from J; junction bases left unmatched: 7. In germline, CDR1 is SGHDT, CDR2 YYEEEE. The specimen sequenced was central memory CD4+ T cells from blood. This chain joins TRBV5-6 and TRBJ2-7, with 9 positions matching TRBD1. This sequence originates from a woman in her late teens or twenties in good health. Here the CDR3 reads CASSLITGGGEQYF. DNA for the CDR3: TGTGCCAGCAGCTTAATTACAGGGGGCGGGGAGCAGTACTTC. Complete variable domain (other parts from reference TRBV5-6 and TRBJ2-7): DAGVTQSPTHLIKTRGQQVTLRCSPKSGHDTVSWYQQALGQGPQFIFQYYEEEERQRGNFPDRFSGHQFPNYSSELNVNALLLGDSALYLCASSLITGGGEQYFGPGTRLTVT.